The sequence of this T cell receptor (beta chain) was determined in a study of cytomegalovirus exposure and HLA in healthy donors. As to this clone: The junction does not match germline at one end; this may be a read error.

The CDR3 runs 16 residues. Germline V lookup: CDR1 SGHRS, CDR2 YFSETQ. The PCR contained 60 Vbeta and 13 Jbeta primers. Profiling relied on immunoSEQ multiplex PCR, and the TCRdb table lists in-frame clones only, not all of them. The table records some 250,000 clones, roughly 82% of them present only once. The chain carries TRBV5-1 and TRBJ2-5, with 15 positions matching TRBD2. This TCR was sampled from a woman aged 40 to 50 in good health and CMV-seropositive. Sequenced material: PBMCs. DNA of the CDR3: TGCGCCAGCAGGTTGGGACTAGCGGGAGGAGAAGAGACCCAGTACTTC. This encodes CASRLGLAGGEETQYF.